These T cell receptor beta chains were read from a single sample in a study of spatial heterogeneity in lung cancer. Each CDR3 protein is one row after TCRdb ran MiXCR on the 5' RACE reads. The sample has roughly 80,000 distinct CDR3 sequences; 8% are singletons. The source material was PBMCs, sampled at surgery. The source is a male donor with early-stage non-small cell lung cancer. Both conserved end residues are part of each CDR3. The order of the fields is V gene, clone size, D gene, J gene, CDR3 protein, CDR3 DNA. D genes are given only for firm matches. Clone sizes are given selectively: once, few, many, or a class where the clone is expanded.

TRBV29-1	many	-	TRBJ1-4	CSVDVRGGEKLFF	TGCAGCGTTGATGTCAGGGGAGGGGAAAAACTGTTTTTT
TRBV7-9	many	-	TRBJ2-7	CASALSEATYEQYF	TGTGCCAGCGCCCTATCGGAGGCCACCTACGAGCAGTACTTC
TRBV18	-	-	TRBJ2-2	CASSHLDGTGELFF	TGTGCCAGCTCACACCTTGATGGAACCGGGGAGCTGTTTTTT
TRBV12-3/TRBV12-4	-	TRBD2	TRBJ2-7	CASSLTSLYEQYF	TGTGCCAGCAGTTTGACTAGCCTGTACGAGCAGTACTTC
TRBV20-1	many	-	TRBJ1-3	CSASSGNTIYF	TGCAGTGCTAGCTCTGGAAACACCATATATTTT
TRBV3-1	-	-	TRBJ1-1	CASSQDGGGNTEAFF	TGTGCCAGCAGCCAAGATGGAGGGGGGAACACTGAAGCTTTCTTT
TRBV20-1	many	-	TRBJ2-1	CSARDYEGSYNEQFF	TGCAGTGCTAGAGATTACGAGGGCTCCTACAATGAGCAGTTCTTC
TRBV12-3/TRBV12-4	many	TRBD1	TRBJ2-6	CASRRGQGDGGANVLTF	TGTGCCAGCAGACGCGGACAGGGGGACGGTGGGGCCAACGTCCTGACTTTC
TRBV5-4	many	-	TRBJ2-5	CASSSVTTREAQYF	TGTGCCAGCAGCTCCGTGACAACAAGAGAGGCCCAGTACTTC
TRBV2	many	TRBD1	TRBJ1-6	CASSGTGGSPLHF	TGTGCCAGCAGTGGGACAGGAGGGTCACCCCTCCACTTT
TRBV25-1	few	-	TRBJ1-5	CAGWDFPEQPQHF	TGTGCCGGGTGGGACTTCCCCGAGCAGCCCCAGCATTTT
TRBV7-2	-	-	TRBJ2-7	CASSLVPGTYEQYF	TGTGCCAGCAGCTTAGTGCCGGGGACCTACGAGCAGTACTTC
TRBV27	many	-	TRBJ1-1	CASSSGARIGTEAFF	TGTGCCAGCAGTTCGGGGGCGCGGATCGGCACTGAAGCTTTCTTT
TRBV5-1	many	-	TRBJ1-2	CASSLEDRTSYTF	TGCGCCAGCAGCTTAGAGGACAGAACCTCATACACCTTC
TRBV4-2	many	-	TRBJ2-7	CASSPTLGEQYF	TGTGCCAGCAGCCCCACCTTGGGAGAGCAGTACTTC
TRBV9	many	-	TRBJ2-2	CASRQDNTGELFF	TGTGCCAGCAGACAGGATAACACCGGGGAGCTGTTTTTT
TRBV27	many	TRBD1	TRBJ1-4	CASSPQGTGDEKLFF	TGTGCCAGCAGTCCCCAAGGGACAGGGGATGAAAAACTGTTTTTT